What follows is one T cell receptor (beta chain) and its context. The data stem from a study of blood T cell repertoires in COVID-19. The CDR3 runs 15 residues. The V gene end was trimmed by 3 bases and the J gene end by 1 base; junction bases not matched to a gene: 2. Per germline, CDR1 SGHNT and CDR2 YYREEE (reference sequence). Some clones are missing from TCRdb's copy, which holds only in-frame ones; the method was immunoSEQ multiplex PCR. This table holds roughly 430,000 clones, 88% found once. The V call is TRBV5-4, the J call TRBJ1-2; 11 positions match TRBD1. The receptor was derived from a woman between 35 and 50 years old with acute COVID-19. Specimen: PBMCs or T cells enriched from blood (not recorded which). For the CDR3, the DNA is TGTGCCAGCAGCTGGACAGGGGGCGGTAACTATGGCTACACCTTC. Translated: CASSWTGGGNYGYTF.